Each of the 18 T cell receptor beta chains below was sequenced from the same sample in a study of blood T cell repertoires in COVID-19. This table comes from immunoSEQ multiplex PCR, and its TCRdb copy is limited to in-frame clones, with some not included. The data contain 100,000 to 150,000 clones, around 81% of them singletons. Sample: peripheral blood. These TCRs come from a man in his sixties with acute or convalescent COVID-19.

The rearrangement joins TRBV5-1 to TRBJ2-1, with D maybe TRBD2 (6 bases). V dropped 2 bases and J dropped 0 bases, with 18 bases sitting between them. The CDR3 is 18 amino acids. Germline V gives CDR1 SGHRS, CDR2 YFSETQ. CDR3 in DNA: TGCGCCAGCAGCTTATTAACTGGGGGGAGGAACTCCTACAATGAGCAGTTCTTC. The encoded protein is CASSLLTGGRNSYNEQFF. Together with reference TRBV5-1 and TRBJ2-1, the CDR3 gives the full variable domain: KAGVTQTPRYLIKTRGQQVTLSCSPISGHRSVSWYQQTPGQGLQFLFEYFSETQRNKGNFPGRFSGRQFSNSRSEMNVSTLELGDSALYLCASSLLTGGRNSYNEQFFGPGTRLTVL.

The chain combines TRBV13 with TRBJ1-4; D ambiguous. CDR1 is PRHDT, CDR2 FYEKMQ, per germline (reference sequence). The CDR3 runs to 15 residues. The V and J ends lost 1 base and 0 bases respectively, with 6 bases between them. CDR3 coding DNA: TGTGCCAGCAGCTTAGCGAGCGCAACTAATGAAAAACTGTTTTTT. Amino acids: CASSLASATNEKLFF.

This clone was observed a few times. Written as DNA, the CDR3 is TGTGCCAGCAGCTCCGGTAGCTCTGGAAACACCATATATTTT. It specifies CASSSGSSGNTIYF. This chain connects TRBV5-6 to TRBJ1-3; D remains unclear. The length of the CDR3 is 14 residues. The V gene lost 3 bases and the J gene lost 0 bases, with 7 bases spanning the gap. Per the germline V gene, CDR1 is SGHDT and CDR2 is YYEEEE.

This clone has more than one count but fewer than ten. The CDR3 nucleotides are TGTGCCAGCAGCCCGCCCGGGGGGCAACGCGAGCAGTACTTC. It is translated as CASSPPGGQREQYF. The chain recombines TRBV28 with TRBJ2-7, with D possibly matching TRBD2 (7 bases). The CDR3 covers 14 residues. Per germline, CDR1 MDHEN and CDR2 SYDVKM. V was shortened by 6 bases and J by 6 bases, with 18 bases between the two germline ends.

The V and J genes are TRBV10-3 and TRBJ2-7, with TRBD1 as a possible D gene (5 bases). CDR1 is ENHRY and CDR2 is SYGVKD in the germline V gene. Trimming removed 10 bases from V and 1 base from J, with 17 bases in between. This CDR3 has 14 residues. DNA of the CDR3: TGTGCCACCTCCCCCGCCGACAGATCCTACGAGCAGTACTTC. Translated: CATSPADRSYEQYF.

J is TRBJ1-1 and V is TRBV9; D not resolved. The CDR3 length is 13 residues. CDR1 and CDR2 (germline): SGDLS, YYNGEE. Trimming cost V 4 bases and J 1 base, with 8 bases left between them. CDR3 coding DNA: TGTGCCAGCAGCTTCGGGTGGAACACTGAAGCTTTCTTT. This codes for CASSFGWNTEAFF.

The rearrangement joins TRBV28 to TRBJ2-1, with D tentatively TRBD2 (5 bases). V lost 7 bases and J lost 2, with 12 bases in between. The CDR3 consists of 14 residues. Germline-derived CDR1 and CDR2 are MDHEN and SYDVKM. The CDR3 region is CASIPGIPYNEQFF. The CDR3 coding sequence is TGTGCCAGCATTCCGGGAATCCCCTACAATGAGCAGTTCTTC.

The V call is TRBV2, the J call TRBJ1-1, with D perhaps TRBD1 (6 bases). CDR1 is SNHLY and CDR2 is FYNNEI in the germline V gene. V lost 6 bases to trimming and J lost 10 bases, with 9 bases between them. This CDR3 has 10 amino acids. The CDR3, as DNA: TGTGCCAGCAGGAGGGGGGGAGCTTTCTTT. Its translation: CASRRGGAFF.

The chain links TRBV19 to TRBJ2-1, with 10 bases lining up with TRBD2. J gave up 7 bases and V 5 bases, and 8 bases lay outside the gene matches. The CDR3 extends over 15 amino acids. Germline V gives CDR1 LNHDA, CDR2 SQIVND (reference sequence). DNA of the CDR3: TGTGCCAGTAGTCTTAAACTAGCGGGGACGAATGAGCAGTTCTTC. Its protein product is CASSLKLAGTNEQFF.

CDR3 sequence: CASSSGQFYGYTF. Here the CDR3 DNA reads TGTGCCAGCAGCTCGGGACAGTTCTATGGCTACACCTTC. The chain is built from TRBV5-5 and TRBJ1-2, with 7 nucleotides matching TRBD1. The J segment lost 4 bases and the V segment lost 3 bases, leaving 3 bases of the junction unmatched. CDR1 SGHKS and CDR2 YYEKEE come from the germline V gene (reference sequence). The CDR3 loop spans 13 amino acids.

Worth noting for this clone: This specimen includes other DNA sequences encoding the same CDR3. V usage is TRBV5-1 and J usage is TRBJ1-4; TRBD1 agrees at 11 bases. The CDR3 spans 14 residues. In germline, CDR1 is SGHRS, CDR2 YFSETQ. The J segment lost 5 bases and the V segment lost 4 bases, leaving 1 base of the junction unmatched. The CDR3: CASSRDRGNEKLFF. The DNA for the CDR3 is TGCGCCAGCAGCAGGGACAGGGGGAATGAAAAACTGTTTTTT. The variable domain in full, completed from reference TRBV5-1 and TRBJ1-4, reads KAGVTQTPRYLIKTRGQQVTLSCSPISGHRSVSWYQQTPGQGLQFLFEYFSETQRNKGNFPGRFSGRQFSNSRSEMNVSTLELGDSALYLCASSRDRGNEKLFFGSGTQLSVL.

The V and J genes are TRBV19 and TRBJ2-1, with TRBD1 as a possible D gene (6 bases). CDR1 LNHDA and CDR2 SQIVND come from the germline V gene (reference sequence). Deletions cut 0 bases from V and 1 base from J, with 13 bases between. CDR3 length equals 17 residues. The CDR3 protein is CASSIEGSGVSYNEQFF. Written as DNA, the CDR3 is TGTGCCAGTAGTATAGAAGGCTCAGGGGTTTCCTACAATGAGCAGTTCTTC.

V gene TRBV19 combines with J gene TRBJ1-1, with 8 bases aligning to TRBD1. There are 15 residues in the CDR3. Germline CDR1 and CDR2: LNHDA and SQIVND (reference sequence). J gave up 4 bases and V 5 bases, and 9 bases lay outside the gene matches. The CDR3 region is CASSAPGQALTEAFF. CDR3 bases: TGTGCCAGTAGTGCCCCGGGACAGGCTCTCACTGAAGCTTTCTTT.

The gene calls are TRBV6-5 and TRBJ1-1; weak D call: TRBD1 (6 bases). V shed 2 bases and J shed 5 bases, with 12 bases lying between them. From germline, CDR1 is MNHEY and CDR2 SVGAGI. The CDR3 is made up of 14 amino acids. The DNA of the CDR3 is TGTGCCAGCAGTTACAGGGGGGGCGGAACTGAAGCTTTCTTT. It codes for CASSYRGGGTEAFF.

This clone showed up just once. The V gene is TRBV18, the J gene TRBJ2-7; 7 bases align to TRBD2. This CDR3 region has 15 residues. V shed 4 bases, J shed 3 bases, and the junction held 9 bases outside the gene matches. Germline V gene lookup returns CDR1 KGHSH and CDR2 LQKENI. In nucleotides, the CDR3 is TGTGCCAGCTCACGCACTAGCGAGACTTTCTACGAGCAGTACTTC. Protein product: CASSRTSETFYEQYF.

This sequence joins TRBV27 and TRBJ1-4; 8 positions match TRBD1. CDR3 length: 14 residues. Germline V gene lookup returns CDR1 MNHEY and CDR2 SMNVEV (reference sequence). Germline trimming cut 6 bases from V and 8 bases from J; bases unmatched to any gene: 8. The CDR3 region has the DNA TGTGCCAGCAGGCTTGGACAGGGAAGAGAAAAACTGTTTTTT. Amino acid sequence: CASRLGQGREKLFF.

This clone was seen more than once but under ten times. The chain employs TRBV2 and TRBJ1-5, with a possible D match to TRBD1 (5 bases). V lost 9 bases, J lost 7 bases, and 16 bases lay in between. CDR3 size: 13 residues. CDR1 SNHLY and CDR2 FYNNEI come from the germline V gene. The CDR3 here is CASRGPLRQPQHF. For the CDR3, the DNA is TGTGCCAGTAGGGGCCCTTTAAGGCAGCCCCAGCATTTT.

The J gene is TRBJ2-3, the V gene TRBV5-4, with D possibly TRBD1 on 7 matching bases. The CDR3 totals 16 residues. The ends were cut back, 4 bases at V and 3 bases at J, with 18 bases in the middle. Germline assignment: CDR1 SGHNT and CDR2 YYREEE (reference sequence). The CDR3 region is CASSAGGLGSTDTQYF. The CDR3 bases are TGTGCCAGCAGCGCAGGGGGGTTGGGGAGTACAGATACGCAGTATTTT.